What follows are 6 T cell receptor beta chains derived from one specimen sequenced in a study of blood T cell repertoires in COVID-19. Produced via immunoSEQ multiplex PCR; TCRdb's table is partial and in-frame only. The table shows more than 250,000 clones, with under 90% occurring only once. Sequenced material: PBMCs or T cells enriched from blood (not recorded which). These receptors were obtained from a woman younger than 30 who had recovered from COVID-19.

The chain couples TRBV7-6 to TRBJ2-5; 10 bases line up with TRBD2. V shed 3 bases, J shed 5 bases, and the junction held 6 bases outside the gene matches. This CDR3 has 15 residues. In germline, CDR1 is SGHVS, CDR2 FNYEAQ. CDR3 residues: CASSFSGGPGETQYF. For the CDR3, the DNA is TGTGCCAGCAGCTTTAGCGGGGGGCCAGGGGAGACCCAGTACTTC.

This clone came up once. The J gene is TRBJ2-1, the V gene TRBV19; 8 bases match TRBD1. The CDR3 extends over 19 amino acids. Germline lookup yields CDR1 LNHDA and CDR2 SQIVND (reference sequence). V shed 1 base and J 0 bases; nucleotides not matched to a gene: 11. The CDR3 reads CASSIVGRGPSISYNEQFF. In nucleotides, the CDR3 is TGTGCCAGTAGTATAGTGGGCAGGGGGCCGAGCATCTCCTACAATGAGCAGTTCTTC.

This chain connects TRBV6-5 to TRBJ1-1; D may be TRBD1 (6 bases). CDR1 is MNHEY, CDR2 SVGAGI, per germline. This CDR3 contains 14 residues. The CDR3 nucleotides read TGTAGCGTGAGGGAAGGCAGGGGGAACACTGAAGCTTTCTTT. Encoded protein: CSVREGRGNTEAFF.

The J gene is TRBJ2-5, the V gene TRBV6-5; possible D gene TRBD2, 5 bases. The germline CDR1 and CDR2 sequences are MNHEY and SVGAGI. CDR3 length: 13 amino acids. Trimming stripped 8 bases from V and 2 bases from J, with 12 bases between. The CDR3 DNA reads TGTGCCAGCCGTCGACTACTTCAAGAGACCCAGTACTTC. It translates to CASRRLLQETQYF.

The chain joins TRBV2 to TRBJ2-2; TRBD2 might be the D (5 bases). V shed 2 bases and J shed 5 bases, with 12 bases lying between them. This CDR3 is built from 15 residues. CDR1 SNHLY and CDR2 FYNNEI come from the germline V gene. This CDR3 is CASSEILTGTGELFF. CDR3 coding DNA: TGTGCCAGCAGTGAAATTCTTACGGGAACCGGGGAGCTGTTTTTT.

The V gene is TRBV11-3, the J gene TRBJ1-2, with unresolved D. Germline-derived CDR1 and CDR2 are SGHNT and YENEEA. V dropped 2 bases and J dropped 7 bases, with 5 bases sitting between them. This CDR3 is built from 11 residues. The CDR3: CASSLPGGYTF. The CDR3 DNA reads TGTGCCAGCAGCTTACCCGGTGGCTACACCTTC.